The 30 T cell receptor beta chains listed next were all sequenced from one sample in a study of cytomegalovirus exposure and HLA in healthy donors. Use of 60 Vbeta and 13 Jbeta primers characterized the PCR. Data came from immunoSEQ multiplex PCR; TCRdb stores just in-frame clones and leaves some out. The sample shows about 200,000 clones, approximately 80% of them seen only once. The sample was PBMCs. These receptor sequences come from a woman aged 30 to 39 in good health and CMV-seropositive.

In its sample, this clone was seen once. The chain is built from TRBV5-6 and TRBJ1-4, with 7 bases aligning to TRBD1. This CDR3 is built from 19 residues. V was clipped by 3 bases and J by 0 bases; unmatched bases: 14. Germline V gene sequence: CDR1 SGHDT, CDR2 YYEEEE. The CDR3, as DNA: TGTGCCAGCAGCTCTCAGGGGGAACAGAATGGGACAACTAATGAAAAACTGTTTTTT. It codes for CASSSQGEQNGTTNEKLFF.

The rearrangement links TRBV10-2 to TRBJ2-2; maybe TRBD2 (6 bases). The CDR3 runs to 15 residues. V was cut by 6 bases and J by 2 bases, with 13 bases left in between. Germline assignment: CDR1 WSHSY and CDR2 SAAADI. The CDR3, as DNA: TGCGCCAGCAGAGTCCCGGGACTTAACACCGGGGAGCTGTTTTTT. Translating gives CASRVPGLNTGELFF.

The chain carries TRBV9 and TRBJ1-1, with unresolved D. The CDR3 covers 13 residues. Trimming removed 2 bases from V and 3 bases from J, with 8 bases in between. Per germline, CDR1 SGDLS and CDR2 YYNGEE. The CDR3 loop reads CASSVYPYTEAFF. CDR3 nucleotide sequence: TGTGCCAGCAGCGTTTATCCTTACACTGAAGCTTTCTTT.

A few counts support this clone. The chain is built from TRBV7-3 and TRBJ1-1; D not certain. Germline V gene sequence: CDR1 SGHTA, CDR2 FQGTGA. The V end lost 1 base, the J end lost 9 bases, and 12 bases lay between the germline ends. This CDR3 comprises 13 residues. In nucleotides, the CDR3 is TGTGCCAGCAGCTTAAATGGTGACTCCCAAGCTTTCTTT. It codes for CASSLNGDSQAFF.

The chain recombines TRBV6-6 with TRBJ2-7; 9 bases fit TRBD2. V gave up 1 base and J gave up 4 bases; unmatched junction bases: 8. Germline V CDR1 and CDR2: MNHNY, SVGAGI (reference sequence). This CDR3 is built from 16 residues. DNA of the CDR3: TGTGCCAGCAGTTACTGGTGGCTAGCGGGGCGATACGAGCAGTACTTC. This gives the protein CASSYWWLAGRYEQYF.

This clone has only a few counts. This chain joins TRBV27 and TRBJ1-2; a possible D gene is TRBD1 (6 bases). This CDR3 has 14 residues. The V gene's germline CDR1 is MNHEY and CDR2 SMNVEV (reference sequence). The ends were cut back, 5 bases at V and 4 bases at J, with 14 bases in the middle. This CDR3 reads CASSRGGGGYGYTF. The CDR3 DNA follows: TGTGCCAGCAGTAGGGGGGGCGGTGGCTATGGCTACACCTTC.

V usage is TRBV7-3 and J usage is TRBJ1-1; 7 nucleotides match TRBD1. Germline lookup yields CDR1 SGHTA and CDR2 FQGTGA. The CDR3 sequence is 15 residues long. Losses at the gene ends were 1 base for V and 4 bases for J; bases not matched to a gene: 6. For the CDR3, the DNA is TGTGCCAGCAGCTTAATTCCCCAGGGGGGCACTGAAGCTTTCTTT. Its translation is CASSLIPQGGTEAFF.

J is TRBJ2-7 and V is TRBV27; 13 bases are shared with TRBD2. Germline values: CDR1 MNHEY, CDR2 SMNVEV (reference sequence). The V and J ends lost 5 bases and 1 base, in that order; junction bases with no gene match: 5. CDR3 length: 16 amino acids. CDR3 DNA: TGTGCCAGCAGTCAACCGGGACTAGCGGGGTCCTACGAGCAGTACTTC. As protein: CASSQPGLAGSYEQYF.

This sequence joins TRBV28 and TRBJ2-1, with a possible D match to TRBD1 (6 bases). The CDR3 spans 15 residues. Per germline, CDR1 MDHEN and CDR2 SYDVKM. V was shortened by 2 bases and J by 5 bases, with 13 bases between the two germline ends. The CDR3 coding sequence is TGTGCCAGCAGTTTAGGAGGTGGGGGCAACAATGAGCAGTTCTTC. Translated, it gives CASSLGGGGNNEQFF.

V gene TRBV7-9 combines with J gene TRBJ1-5; possible D gene TRBD1, 6 bases. The V end was cut by 1 base, the J end by 5 bases, with 9 bases between. Germline V CDR1 and CDR2: SEHNR, FQNEAQ (reference sequence). The length of the CDR3 is 14 residues. CDR3 residues: CASSLDWGHQPQHF. The CDR3, as DNA: TGTGCCAGCAGCTTAGATTGGGGGCATCAGCCCCAGCATTTT.

This sequence joins TRBV9 and TRBJ2-2; TRBD2 matches 10 bases. The J segment lost 3 bases and the V segment lost 1 base, leaving 6 bases of the junction unmatched. Germline V gene sequence: CDR1 SGDLS, CDR2 YYNGEE. The CDR3 loop spans 17 amino acids. CDR3 protein: CASSVLAGALHTGELFF. CDR3 nucleotide sequence: TGTGCCAGCAGCGTACTAGCGGGGGCCCTGCACACCGGGGAGCTGTTTTTT.

This clone was observed a handful of times. The chain recombines TRBV7-9 with TRBJ2-5, with TRBD2 as a possible D gene (6 bases). V dropped 8 bases and J dropped 2 bases, with 12 bases sitting between them. This CDR3 is built from 13 residues. Germline V lookup: CDR1 SEHNR, CDR2 FQNEAQ (reference sequence). The CDR3 sequence is CASGADYQETQYF. Here the CDR3 DNA reads TGTGCCAGCGGGGCGGACTATCAAGAGACCCAGTACTTC.

This clone has just a few counts. The CDR3 sequence is CASSPRLGGRHQETQYF. CDR3 DNA: TGTGCCAGCAGCCCCCGCCTCGGCGGAAGGCACCAAGAGACCCAGTACTTC. This sequence joins TRBV11-3 and TRBJ2-5; the D is unclear. This CDR3 is built from 17 residues. Germline assignment: CDR1 SGHNT and CDR2 YENEEA. Trimming took off 5 bases at V and 0 bases at J, with 19 bases between the two ends.

The CDR3 is CASSPLAGANTGELFF. The DNA for the CDR3 is TGCGCCAGCAGCCCACTAGCGGGAGCGAACACCGGGGAGCTGTTTTTT. V gene TRBV4-3 combines with J gene TRBJ2-2; 11 positions agree with TRBD2. Looked up from germline, CDR1 is LGHNA and CDR2 is YSLEER. Losses at the gene ends were 4 bases for V and 0 bases for J; bases not matched to a gene: 1. This CDR3 is built from 16 residues.

The chain combines TRBV18 with TRBJ2-2; D is unclear. CDR1 is KGHSH and CDR2 is LQKENI in the germline V gene. CDR3 length equals 15 residues. V lost 2 bases and J lost 3, with 10 bases in between. The CDR3 is CASSPGPPHTGELFF. CDR3 coding DNA: TGTGCCAGCTCACCAGGGCCACCCCACACCGGGGAGCTGTTTTTT.

This CDR3 reads CAWNPGTGGLNTEAFF. In DNA, the CDR3 is TGTGCCTGGAACCCGGGGACAGGGGGCTTGAACACTGAAGCTTTCTTT. This rearrangement joins TRBV30 to TRBJ1-1; TRBD1 matches 12 bases. CDR3 length: 16 residues. From germline, CDR1 is GTSNPN and CDR2 SVGIG (reference sequence). Unmatched junction bases numbered 6, after V lost 4 bases and J lost 0 bases.

V gene TRBV9 combines with J gene TRBJ2-3; tentatively, D is TRBD2 (6 bases). Between the trimmed V and J ends, which lost 3 bases and 2 bases, there was a span of 19 bases. The CDR3 consists of 17 residues. CDR1 and CDR2 from the germline V gene are SGDLS and YYNGEE. CDR3 coding DNA: TGTGCCAGCAGCGACTCGACCGGGACGGGGGACACAGATACGCAGTATTTT. This translates into CASSDSTGTGDTDTQYF.

The CDR3 DNA follows: TGTGCCAGCAGCCAAGGGATCGGGGGACGGCACGAGCAGTACTTC. Translating it yields CASSQGIGGRHEQYF. This chain connects TRBV4-2 to TRBJ2-7; D is perhaps TRBD2 (6 bases). CDR3 length: 15 residues. V lost 1 base to trimming and J lost 5 bases, with 15 bases between them. The V gene's germline CDR1 is LGHNA and CDR2 YNFKEQ.

The chain couples TRBV2 to TRBJ2-2; D is perhaps TRBD2 (7 bases). The CDR3 length is 14 residues. V lost 7 bases and J lost 3, with 12 bases in between. Germline V gene data show CDR1 as SNHLY and CDR2 as FYNNEI. CDR3 region: CASKGGAYTGELFF. The CDR3 nucleotides read TGTGCCAGCAAGGGGGGGGCCTACACCGGGGAGCTGTTTTTT.

V is TRBV2 and J is TRBJ2-5; maybe TRBD1 (6 bases). Germline assignment: CDR1 SNHLY and CDR2 FYNNEI. Trimming removed 6 bases from V and 5 bases from J, with 16 bases in between. The CDR3 loop spans 14 amino acids. This CDR3 reads CASRWDKAGETQYF. The CDR3 nucleotides read TGTGCCAGCAGATGGGACAAGGCAGGGGAGACCCAGTACTTC.

This rearrangement joins TRBV5-1 to TRBJ2-1; 7 nucleotides align to TRBD2. Unmatched junction bases numbered 3, after V lost 5 bases and J lost 1 base. The CDR3 length is 14 residues. Germline CDR1 reads SGHRS; CDR2 reads YFSETQ. CDR3 protein: CASRSGDSYNEQFF. The CDR3 region has the DNA TGCGCCAGCAGAAGCGGGGATTCCTACAATGAGCAGTTCTTC.

This rearrangement joins TRBV9 to TRBJ2-5; TRBD2 matches at 9 bases. The J segment lost 8 bases and the V segment lost 4 bases, leaving 12 bases of the junction unmatched. The CDR3 length is 15 residues. Germline CDR1 is SGDLS and CDR2 is YYNGEE. CDR3 loop: CASSPVGSGSGTQYF. The CDR3 DNA is TGTGCCAGCAGCCCCGTGGGTAGCGGGAGCGGAACCCAGTACTTC.

CDR3 DNA: TGTGCCAGCAGTGACGGTCAGGGCGAAGAGACCCAGTACTTC. It codes for CASSDGQGEETQYF. The chain employs TRBV2 and TRBJ2-5; the D gene is possibly TRBD1 (5 bases). V dropped 3 bases and J dropped 3 bases, with 11 bases sitting between them. CDR1 SNHLY and CDR2 FYNNEI come from the germline V gene. The CDR3 covers 14 residues.

J is TRBJ2-3 and V is TRBV6-5; 9 nucleotides line up with TRBD2. The CDR3 has 13 residues. The trim removed 6 bases at V and 5 bases at J, leaving 3 bases unmatched. Germline assignment: CDR1 MNHEY and CDR2 SVGAGI. CDR3 bases: TGTGCCAGCAGCCTAGCGGGAATAGATACGCAGTATTTT. Its translation: CASSLAGIDTQYF.

The genes are TRBV21-1 and TRBJ2-1; the table's D call of TRBD2 was not tested on the DNA. TRBV21-1 corresponds to a pseudogene. This CDR3 is 12 amino acids long. The DNA of the CDR3 is TGTGCCAGCAGCCTCGTGGGAGAGTACCAGTTCTTC. Encoded protein: CASSLVGEYQFF.

V usage is TRBV5-1 and J usage is TRBJ1-4, with D tentatively TRBD1 (6 bases). Trimming cost V 4 bases and J 2 bases, with 9 bases left between them. Per germline, CDR1 SGHRS and CDR2 YFSETQ. The CDR3 runs to 14 residues. DNA of the CDR3: TGCGCCAGCAGCCTAGACAGGACTAATGAAAAACTGTTTTTT. It is translated as CASSLDRTNEKLFF.

The V call is TRBV29-1, the J call TRBJ2-1; maybe TRBD1 (6 bases). The CDR3 is 13 amino acids. The V gene lost 4 bases and the J gene lost 2 bases, with 9 bases spanning the gap. Per the germline V gene, CDR1 is SQVTM and CDR2 is ANQGSEA. The CDR3 loop is CSVGQATYNEQFF. CDR3 nucleotide sequence: TGCAGCGTTGGACAGGCTACCTACAATGAGCAGTTCTTC.

The chain joins TRBV7-9 to TRBJ2-5; the D gene is possibly TRBD1 (6 bases). V gave up 4 bases and J gave up 1 base, with 10 bases separating them. CDR3 length: 14 residues. CDR1 and CDR2 from the germline V gene are SEHNR and FQNEAQ (reference sequence). CDR3: CASSSGDIQETQYF. The DNA for the CDR3 is TGTGCCAGCAGCTCAGGGGACATCCAAGAGACCCAGTACTTC.

About this clone itself: Other DNA sequences in this specimen translate into the identical CDR3. The chain carries TRBV9 and TRBJ2-3; 10 nucleotides agree with TRBD2. The length of the CDR3 is 16 residues. V lost 4 bases, J lost 2 bases, and 7 bases stayed unmatched. In germline, CDR1 is SGDLS, CDR2 YYNGEE. The DNA of the CDR3 is TGTGCCAGCAGCTCGTATAGCGGGGGGATCACAGATACGCAGTATTTT. It is translated as CASSSYSGGITDTQYF.

This chain links TRBV7-6 with TRBJ1-6; possible D gene TRBD1, 6 bases. The V end lost 5 bases, the J end lost 6 bases, and 14 bases lay between the germline ends. Germline-derived CDR1 and CDR2 are SGHVS and FNYEAQ. The length of the CDR3 is 15 residues. The DNA for the CDR3 is TGTGCCAGCAGCCCTTCACAGGGTATTAATTCACCCCTCCACTTT. The encoded protein is CASSPSQGINSPLHF.